The clone carrying this T cell receptor beta chain came up a few times. Its antigen remains unidentified. The record originates from a study of T cell repertoires in cytomegalovirus infection. Overall study context: A matching HLA type, together with CMV infection, was signaled by public TCR beta signatures.

TCRdb used MiXCR to reprocess the reads, holding one entry per CDR3 protein. The sample has 450,000 to 600,000 distinct CDR3 sequences, about 33% seen once. The CDR3 is 16 residues long. V was pared by 3 bases and J by 5 bases, with 19 bases between. CDR1 is SGHDN and CDR2 is FVKESK in the germline V gene. Study findings and constraints: The study identified carriers of CMV plus the relevant HLA from cumulative public TCR beta family frequency.

The chain recombines TRBV14 with TRBJ2-5; no reliable D call. The sequencing used cultured PBMCs, collected from culture after CMV antigen stimulation. The TCR comes from a human donor in good health (CMV status not recorded). Some clones in this sample may be carry-over from other donors' samples. CDR3 residues: CASSHGPDPLRETQYF. The CDR3 nucleotides read TGTGCCAGCAGCCACGGGCCGGACCCTCTTCGGGAGACCCAGTACTTC.